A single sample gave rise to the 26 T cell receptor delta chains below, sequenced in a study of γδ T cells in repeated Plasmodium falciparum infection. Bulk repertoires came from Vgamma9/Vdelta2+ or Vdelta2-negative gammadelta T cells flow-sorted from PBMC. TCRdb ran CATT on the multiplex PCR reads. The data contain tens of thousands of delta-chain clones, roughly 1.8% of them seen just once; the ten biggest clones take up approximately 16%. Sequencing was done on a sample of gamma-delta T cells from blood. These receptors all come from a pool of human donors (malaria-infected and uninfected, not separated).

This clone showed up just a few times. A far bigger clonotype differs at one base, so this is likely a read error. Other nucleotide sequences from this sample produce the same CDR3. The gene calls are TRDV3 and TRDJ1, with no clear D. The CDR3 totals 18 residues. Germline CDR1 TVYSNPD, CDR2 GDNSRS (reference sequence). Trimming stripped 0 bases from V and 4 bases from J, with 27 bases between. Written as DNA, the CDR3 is TGTGCCTTTAGATCCCCCAATCTCCGGCGGAGTCAAGTCGATAAACTCATCTTT. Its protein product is CAFRSPNLRRSQVDKLIF.

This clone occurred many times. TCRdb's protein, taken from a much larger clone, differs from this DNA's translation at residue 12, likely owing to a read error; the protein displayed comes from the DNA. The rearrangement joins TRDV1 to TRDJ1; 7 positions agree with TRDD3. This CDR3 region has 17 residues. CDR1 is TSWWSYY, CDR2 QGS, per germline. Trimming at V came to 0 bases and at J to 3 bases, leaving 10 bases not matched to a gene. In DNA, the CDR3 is TGTGCTCTTGGGGAACTTCCAACGGGGGATGGAGCCGATAAACTCATCTTT. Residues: CALGELPTGDGADKLIF.

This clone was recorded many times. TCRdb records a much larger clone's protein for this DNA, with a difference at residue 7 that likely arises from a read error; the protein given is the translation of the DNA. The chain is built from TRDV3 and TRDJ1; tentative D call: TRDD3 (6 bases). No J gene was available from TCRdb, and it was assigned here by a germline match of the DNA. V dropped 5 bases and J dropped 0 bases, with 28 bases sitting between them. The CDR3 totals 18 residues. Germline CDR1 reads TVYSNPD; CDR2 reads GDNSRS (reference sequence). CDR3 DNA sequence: TGTGCCCGCAGGCTACAGACCTGGGGATGGCCCTACACCGATAAACTCATCTTT. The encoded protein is CARRLQTWGWPYTDKLIF.

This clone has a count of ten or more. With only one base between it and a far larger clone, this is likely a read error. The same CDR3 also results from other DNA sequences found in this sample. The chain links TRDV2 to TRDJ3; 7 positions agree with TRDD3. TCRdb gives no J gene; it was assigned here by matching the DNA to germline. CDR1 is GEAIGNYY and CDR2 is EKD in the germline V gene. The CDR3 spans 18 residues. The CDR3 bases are TGCGCCTGTGACACCGGGGGATTTAGCTCCTGGGACACCCGACAGATGTTTTTC. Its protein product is CACDTGGFSSWDTRQMFF.

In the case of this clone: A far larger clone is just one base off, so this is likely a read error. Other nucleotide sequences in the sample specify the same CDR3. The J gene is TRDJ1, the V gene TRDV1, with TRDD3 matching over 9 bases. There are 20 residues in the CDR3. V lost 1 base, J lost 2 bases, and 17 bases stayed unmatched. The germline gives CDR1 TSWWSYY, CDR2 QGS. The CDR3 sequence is CALGEPSPVLGEGWTDKLIF. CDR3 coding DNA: TGTGCTCTTGGGGAACCTTCTCCCGTACTGGGGGAGGGATGGACCGATAAACTCATCTTT.

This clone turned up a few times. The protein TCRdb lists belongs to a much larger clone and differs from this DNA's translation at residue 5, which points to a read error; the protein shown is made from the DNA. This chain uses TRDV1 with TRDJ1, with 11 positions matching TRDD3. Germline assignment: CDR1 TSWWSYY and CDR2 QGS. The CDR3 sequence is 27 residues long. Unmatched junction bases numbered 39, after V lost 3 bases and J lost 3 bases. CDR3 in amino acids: CALGDPHTPVGSWVYYLGGYGADKLIF. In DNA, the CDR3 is TGTGCTCTTGGGGACCCTCATACCCCGGTAGGATCTTGGGTTTACTACCTTGGGGGATACGGGGCCGATAAACTCATCTTT.

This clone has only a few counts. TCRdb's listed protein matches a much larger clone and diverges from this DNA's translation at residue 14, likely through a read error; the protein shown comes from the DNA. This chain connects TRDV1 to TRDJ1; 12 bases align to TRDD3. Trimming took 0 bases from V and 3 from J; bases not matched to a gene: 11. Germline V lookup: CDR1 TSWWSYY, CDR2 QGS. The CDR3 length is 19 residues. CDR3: CALGELPYWGILMADKLIF. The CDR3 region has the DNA TGTGCTCTTGGGGAACTTCCCTACTGGGGGATACTCATGGCCGATAAACTCATCTTT.

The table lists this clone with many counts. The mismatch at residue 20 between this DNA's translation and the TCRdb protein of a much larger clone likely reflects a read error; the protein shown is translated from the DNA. CDR3 residues: CALGEPGPFCRTVAGCTDKPIF. DNA of the CDR3: TGTGCTCTTGGGGAACCCGGTCCCTTTTGCCGTACGGTGGCCGGGTGCACCGATAAACCCATCTTT. No J gene call was made, and the V gene is TRDV1; TRDD3 was called by the table and not checked on the DNA. Germline V gene data show CDR1 as TSWWSYY and CDR2 as QGS. There are 22 residues in the CDR3.

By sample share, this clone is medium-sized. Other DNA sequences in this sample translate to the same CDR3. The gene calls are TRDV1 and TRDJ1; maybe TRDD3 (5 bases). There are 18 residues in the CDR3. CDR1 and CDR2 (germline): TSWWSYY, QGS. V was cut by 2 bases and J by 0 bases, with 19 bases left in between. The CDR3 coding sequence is TGTGCTCTTGGGGAATGCTTCTGGGAGCGAAGCTACACCGATAAACTCATCTTT. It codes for CALGECFWERSYTDKLIF.

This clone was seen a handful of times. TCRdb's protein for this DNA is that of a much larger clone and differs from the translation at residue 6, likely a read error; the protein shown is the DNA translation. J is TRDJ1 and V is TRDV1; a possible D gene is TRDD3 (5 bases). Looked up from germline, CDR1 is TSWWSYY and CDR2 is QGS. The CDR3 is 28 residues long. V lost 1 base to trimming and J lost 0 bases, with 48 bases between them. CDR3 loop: CALGEPPPYRPGVLEAPVSRRHTDKLIF. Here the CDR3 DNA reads TGTGCTCTTGGGGAACCCCCCCCATACAGACCAGGAGTACTGGAGGCCCCTGTCTCCCGTCGACACACCGATAAACTCATCTTT.

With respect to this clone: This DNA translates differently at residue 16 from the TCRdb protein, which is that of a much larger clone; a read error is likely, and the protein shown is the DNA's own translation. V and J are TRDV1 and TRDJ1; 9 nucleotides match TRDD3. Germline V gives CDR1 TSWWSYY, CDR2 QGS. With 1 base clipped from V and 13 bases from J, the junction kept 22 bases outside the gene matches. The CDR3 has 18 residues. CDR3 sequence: CALGERFKGDTVVDIPIF. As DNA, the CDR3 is TGTGCTCTTGGGGAACGGTTCAAGGGGGATACTGTCGTCGATATACCCATCTTT.

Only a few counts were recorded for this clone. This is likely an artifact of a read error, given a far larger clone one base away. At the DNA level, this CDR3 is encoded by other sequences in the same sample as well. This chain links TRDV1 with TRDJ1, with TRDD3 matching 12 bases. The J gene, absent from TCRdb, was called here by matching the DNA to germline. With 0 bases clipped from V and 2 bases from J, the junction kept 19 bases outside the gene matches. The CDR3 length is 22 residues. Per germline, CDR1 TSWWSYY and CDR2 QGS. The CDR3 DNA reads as TGTGCTCTTGGGGAACTTCAGATCCTGTGGAGAACTGGGGGATACCTTACCGATAAACTCATCTTT. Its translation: CALGELQILWRTGGYLTDKLIF.

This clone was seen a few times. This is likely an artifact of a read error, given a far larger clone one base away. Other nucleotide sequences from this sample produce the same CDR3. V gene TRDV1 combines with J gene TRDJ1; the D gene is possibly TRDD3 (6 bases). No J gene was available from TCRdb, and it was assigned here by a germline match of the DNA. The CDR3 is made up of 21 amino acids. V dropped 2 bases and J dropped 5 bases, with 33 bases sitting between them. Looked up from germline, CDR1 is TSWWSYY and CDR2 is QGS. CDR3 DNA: TGTGCTCTTGGGGAATTCACGGCGGTACTGGGAGATACTGTCGTCATGGATAAACTCATCTTT. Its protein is CALGEFTAVLGDTVVMDKLIF.

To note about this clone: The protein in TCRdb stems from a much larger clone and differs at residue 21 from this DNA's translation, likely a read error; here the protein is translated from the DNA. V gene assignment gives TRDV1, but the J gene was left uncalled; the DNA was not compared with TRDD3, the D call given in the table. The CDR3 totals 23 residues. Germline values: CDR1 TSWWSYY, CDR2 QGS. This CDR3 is CALGELISLPYNWGKRGVDKPIF. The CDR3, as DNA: TGTGCTCTTGGGGAACTAATATCCCTACCTTATAACTGGGGGAAAAGGGGTGTTGATAAACCCATCTTT.

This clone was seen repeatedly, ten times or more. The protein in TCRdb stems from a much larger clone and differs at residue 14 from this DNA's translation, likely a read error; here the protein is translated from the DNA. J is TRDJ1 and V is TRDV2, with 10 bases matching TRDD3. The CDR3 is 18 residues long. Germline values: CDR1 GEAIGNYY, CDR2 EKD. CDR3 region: CACDHSSLGDPYTGKLIF. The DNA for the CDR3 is TGTGCCTGTGACCATTCTTCACTGGGGGATCCGTACACCGGTAAACTCATCTTT.

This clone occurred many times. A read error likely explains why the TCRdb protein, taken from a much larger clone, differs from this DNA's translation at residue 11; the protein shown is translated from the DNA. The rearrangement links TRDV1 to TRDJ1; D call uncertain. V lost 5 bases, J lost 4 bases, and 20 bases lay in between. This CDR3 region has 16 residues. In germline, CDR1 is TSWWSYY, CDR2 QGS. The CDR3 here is CALGIRPVRNSDKLIF. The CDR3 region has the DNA TGTGCTCTTGGGATAAGACCCGTTAGGAACAGCGATAAACTCATCTTT.

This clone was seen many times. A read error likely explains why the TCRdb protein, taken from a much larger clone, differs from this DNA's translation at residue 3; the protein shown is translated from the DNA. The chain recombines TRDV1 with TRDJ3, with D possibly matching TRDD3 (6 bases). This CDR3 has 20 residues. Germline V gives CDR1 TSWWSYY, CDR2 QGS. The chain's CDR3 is CAPGELGCPLQTWDTRQMFF. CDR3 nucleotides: TGTGCTCCTGGGGAACTAGGTTGCCCCCTCCAAACCTGGGACACCCGACAGATGTTTTTC.

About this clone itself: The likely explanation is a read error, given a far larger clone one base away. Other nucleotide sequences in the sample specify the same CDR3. The CDR3 sequence is CALGGIAPPNWGILFNTDKLIF. The CDR3 DNA sequence: TGTGCTCTTGGGGGGATAGCACCCCCTAACTGGGGGATACTCTTCAACACCGATAAACTCATCTTT. The chain links TRDV1 to TRDJ1, with TRDD3 matching over 12 bases. As TCRdb names no J gene, one was assigned here on the basis of a DNA match to germline. The germline V gene has CDR1 TSWWSYY and CDR2 QGS. V lost 4 bases, J lost 0 bases, and 21 bases stayed unmatched. This CDR3 is built from 22 residues.

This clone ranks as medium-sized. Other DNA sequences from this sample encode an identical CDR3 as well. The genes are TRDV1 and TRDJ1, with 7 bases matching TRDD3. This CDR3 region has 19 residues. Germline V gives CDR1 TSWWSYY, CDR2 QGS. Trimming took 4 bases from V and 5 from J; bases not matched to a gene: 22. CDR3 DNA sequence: TGTGCTCTTGGGGTCCATGTAGGGGGTGGGGGACCCGGCAGGGATAAACTCATCTTT. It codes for CALGVHVGGGGPGRDKLIF.

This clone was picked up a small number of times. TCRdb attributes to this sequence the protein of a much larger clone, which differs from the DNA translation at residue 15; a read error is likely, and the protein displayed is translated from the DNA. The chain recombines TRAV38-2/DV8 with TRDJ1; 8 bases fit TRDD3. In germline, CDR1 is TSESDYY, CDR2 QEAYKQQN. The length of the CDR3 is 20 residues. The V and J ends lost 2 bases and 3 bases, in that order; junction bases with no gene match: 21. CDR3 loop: CAYRSWYHVGTGGHADKLIF. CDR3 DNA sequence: TGTGCTTATAGGAGTTGGTACCACGTCGGTACTGGGGGCCACGCCGATAAACTCATCTTT.

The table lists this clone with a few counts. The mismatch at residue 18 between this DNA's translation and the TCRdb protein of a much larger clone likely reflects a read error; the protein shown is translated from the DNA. CDR3 region: CALGPTTFGRTGGYASLSGDKLIF. CDR3 DNA sequence: TGTGCTCTTGGGCCTACGACCTTCGGTCGTACTGGGGGATACGCGTCTTTGAGTGGGGATAAACTCATCTTT. The rearrangement joins TRDV1 to TRDJ1, with 13 bases aligning to TRDD3. The J gene, missing from TCRdb, was assigned here through DNA to germline matching. The CDR3 consists of 24 residues. With V trimmed by 5 bases and J by 5 bases, 32 bases remained unmatched. In germline, CDR1 is TSWWSYY, CDR2 QGS.

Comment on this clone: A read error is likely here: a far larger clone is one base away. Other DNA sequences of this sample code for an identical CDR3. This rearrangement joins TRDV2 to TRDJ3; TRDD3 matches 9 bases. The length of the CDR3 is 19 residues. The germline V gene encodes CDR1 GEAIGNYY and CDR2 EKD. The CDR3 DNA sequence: TGTGCTTGTGACACCGCGGACTGGGGGAGCTCCTGGGACACCCGACAGATGTTTTTC. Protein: CACDTADWGSSWDTRQMFF.

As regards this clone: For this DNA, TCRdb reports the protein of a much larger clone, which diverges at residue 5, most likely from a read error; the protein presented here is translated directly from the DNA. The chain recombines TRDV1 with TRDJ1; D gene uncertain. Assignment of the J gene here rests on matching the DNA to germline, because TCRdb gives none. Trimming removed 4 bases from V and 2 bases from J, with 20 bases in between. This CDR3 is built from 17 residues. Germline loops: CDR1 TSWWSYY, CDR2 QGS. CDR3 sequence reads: CALGVAHPPLNTDKLIF. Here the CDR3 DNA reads TGTGCTCTTGGGGTAGCTCATCCCCCTCTTAATACCGATAAACTCATCTTT.

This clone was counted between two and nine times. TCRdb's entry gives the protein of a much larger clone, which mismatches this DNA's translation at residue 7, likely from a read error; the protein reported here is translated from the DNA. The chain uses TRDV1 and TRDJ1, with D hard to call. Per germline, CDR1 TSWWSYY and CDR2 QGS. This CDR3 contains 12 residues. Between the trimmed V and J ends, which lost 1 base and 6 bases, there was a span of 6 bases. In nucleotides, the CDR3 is TGTGCTCTTGGGGAACCAACGCATAAACTCATCTTT. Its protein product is CALGEPTHKLIF.

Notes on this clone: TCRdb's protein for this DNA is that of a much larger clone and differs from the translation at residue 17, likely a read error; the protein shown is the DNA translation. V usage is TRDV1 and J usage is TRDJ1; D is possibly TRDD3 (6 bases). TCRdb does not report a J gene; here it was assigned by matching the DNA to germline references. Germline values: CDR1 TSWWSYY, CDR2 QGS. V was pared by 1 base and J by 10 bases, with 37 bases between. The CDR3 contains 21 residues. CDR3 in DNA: TGTGCTCTTGGGGAACGAGAGCGCCTACATTCGAACGGGGGGGAACTGCACGGACTCATCTTT. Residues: CALGERERLHSNGGELHGLIF.

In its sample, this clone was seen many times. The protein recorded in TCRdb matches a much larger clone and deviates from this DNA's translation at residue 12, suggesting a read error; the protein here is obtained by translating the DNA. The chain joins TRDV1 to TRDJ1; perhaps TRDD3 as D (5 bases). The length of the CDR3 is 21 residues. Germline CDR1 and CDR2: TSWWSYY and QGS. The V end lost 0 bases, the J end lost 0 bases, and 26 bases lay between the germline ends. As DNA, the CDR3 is TGTGCTCTTGGGGAACTGGCGGTGGCGGGATCCGCAAGGTGGTACACCGATAAACTCATCTTT. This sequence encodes CALGELAVAGSARWYTDKLIF.